Listed below are T cell receptor beta chains from one sample, sequenced in a study of cytomegalovirus exposure and HLA in healthy donors. Assay used: immunoSEQ multiplex PCR; TCRdb lists only in-frame clones, some missing. The sample has over 150,000 clones, roughly 82% seen once. Sequenced material: PBMCs. The origin of the receptors is a girl between 5 and 17 years old in good health and CMV-seropositive. Each CDR3 is given with its conserved first and last residue. Each record gives: V gene, J gene, CDR3 protein.

V gene: TRBV28
J gene: TRBJ2-7
CDR3 protein: CASSKPRDRTFGEQYF

V gene: TRBV27
J gene: TRBJ1-1
CDR3 protein: CASSPFRTHSTEAFF

V gene: TRBV11-2
J gene: TRBJ1-2
CDR3 protein: CASSLAPTGGNYGYTF

V gene: TRBV28
J gene: TRBJ1-2
CDR3 protein: CASRDQGQGGYGYTF

V gene: TRBV7-2
J gene: TRBJ2-7
CDR3 protein: CASSHSDRTYEQYF

V gene: TRBV12-2
J gene: TRBJ2-7
CDR3 protein: CASRPQGSYEQYF

V gene: TRBV28
J gene: TRBJ1-2
CDR3 protein: CASSSQGHGYTF

V gene: TRBV27
J gene: TRBJ2-4
CDR3 protein: CATSTSGNIQYF

V gene: TRBV28
J gene: TRBJ2-7
CDR3 protein: CARLFRRGLVVYEQYF

V gene: TRBV11-2
J gene: TRBJ2-7
CDR3 protein: CASSLRYVGIPLEQYF

V gene: TRBV6-5
J gene: TRBJ1-4
CDR3 protein: CASSLAGREKLFF

V gene: TRBV30
J gene: TRBJ1-1
CDR3 protein: CAWSVGGGNTEAFF

V gene: TRBV9
J gene: TRBJ2-3
CDR3 protein: CASSVVGPGADTQYF

V gene: TRBV28
J gene: TRBJ2-7
CDR3 protein: CASRTVGGLRPYEQYF

V gene: TRBV12-5
J gene: TRBJ2-1
CDR3 protein: CASAETGTRTVAQFF

V gene: TRBV4-3
J gene: TRBJ1-6
CDR3 protein: CASSHTVDRALSPLHF

V gene: TRBV4-1
J gene: TRBJ2-7
CDR3 protein: CASARRGLAGYEQYF

V gene: TRBV6-5
J gene: TRBJ2-2
CDR3 protein: CASTLPPGELFF

V gene: TRBV15
J gene: TRBJ1-2
CDR3 protein: CATSTRQGINYGYTF

V gene: TRBV15
J gene: TRBJ1-4
CDR3 protein: CATSREGLRSPLFF

V gene: TRBV7-9
J gene: TRBJ1-2
CDR3 protein: CASSLGTGNNYGYTF

V gene: TRBV28
J gene: TRBJ2-4
CDR3 protein: CASSLPSRGNIQYF

V gene: TRBV5-1
J gene: TRBJ1-5
CDR3 protein: CASSTDGIPSQPQHF

V gene: TRBV5-1
J gene: TRBJ2-1
CDR3 protein: CASSLAWTSGSGEQFF

V gene: TRBV10-1
J gene: TRBJ2-3
CDR3 protein: CASSDSGGRTDTQYF

V gene: TRBV5-4
J gene: TRBJ1-1
CDR3 protein: CASSSERGNTEAFF

V gene: TRBV29-1
J gene: TRBJ2-7
CDR3 protein: CSVMGQGYEQYF